This paragraph covers one T cell receptor (beta chain) sequence. This clonotype was recorded many times. It has no known antigen specificity. Base qualities are not provided; no much larger clone lies one nucleotide away. This sample was included in a study of CD8 T cells in ankylosing spondylitis (dated by TCRdb to 2016 to 2017). For the wider study: T cell receptor beta repertoires were profiled in healthy donors and ankylosing spondylitis patients so that disease-linked TCR variants could be found. The whole study cohort included about a hundred healthy donors and 25 or so ankylosing spondylitis patients. Peripheral blood was sampled, and synovial fluid was also collected from ankylosing spondylitis patients. Beyond this particular receptor, the publication reports: Some of the motif variants had been reported before in the synovial fluid and blood of reactive arthritis patients, a finding that suggests common disease-initiation mechanisms. The disease-linked clones showed a CD8+ phenotype and occurred at relatively low frequencies in peripheral blood. The disease-linked clones were reported to be significantly enriched in matched synovial fluid samples from ankylosing spondylitis patients. Blood from ankylosing spondylitis patients appeared to be characterized by a TCR beta motif composed of about 8 highly homologous amino acid variants.

Sequencing was performed on an Illumina HiSeq 2500. Quantitative 5'-RACE with molecular barcodes was used to prepare TCR beta libraries. As for the original processing: Disease-linked TCR variants were identified with a new computational method built on a probabilistic model of VDJ rearrangement. TCRdb trimmed the raw reads at Q25, called clones with MiXCR and kept productive beta chains. Merged by CDR3 protein, the rows form single entries marked with the most common genes and DNA. These V and J calls rely on TCRdb rather than the paper's analysis. The sample table contains around 130,000 distinct CDR3 sequences; only one count was recorded for over 6.5% of them. The leading ten clones occupy 9% to 15% of the sample. V is trimmed back by 6 bases and J by 0 bases, and the junction contains 11 bases that no gene match accounts for. Inclusive of the bounding cysteine and phenylalanine, the CDR3 is 17 residues long. The sequence is cut down to CDR3 DNA, 51 bases in frame from base 1.

Sequencing used blood, either unsorted or a sorted T cell fraction (not recorded which). Recombination joined TRBV12-3 or TRBV12-4 with TRBJ2-1, with 7 bases aligning to TRBD1. This clonotype originated in a male donor with ankylosing spondylitis or in good health (not recorded which). The CDR3 protein: CASRGMTGTSSYNEQFF. At the DNA level, the sequence is TGTGCCAGCAGGGGGATGACAGGGACCAGCTCCTACAATGAGCAGTTCTTC.